This T cell receptor (beta chain) derives from a study of Graves' ophthalmopathy and Graves' hyperthyroidism. CDR3 length equals 15 residues. Germline V gene data show CDR1 as MGHDK and CDR2 as SYGVNS. Points on this clonotype: Sequence at one end of the junction differs from germline and may be a read error.

Amplification of the TCR beta CDR3 regions used RNA transcripts (as template). The library came from an HTBI-primed first-round RT-PCR and a second-round multiplex PCR. TCRdb ran MiXCR on the multiplex PCR reads and lists one entry per CDR3 protein. The profile shows about 1.1 million distinct CDR3 sequences, less than 45% of them singletons. The clonotype was recovered from an adult man with Graves' hyperthyroidism. Sequencing was carried out using peripheral blood or thyroid tissue (not recorded which). The rearrangement joins TRBV25-1 to TRBJ2-1, with D perhaps being TRBD1 or TRBD2 (5 bases each). CDR3 protein: CATSPGDLSYNEQFF. DNA of the CDR3: TGTGCCACCAGTCCTGGGGACCTCTCCTACAATGAGCAGTTCTTC.